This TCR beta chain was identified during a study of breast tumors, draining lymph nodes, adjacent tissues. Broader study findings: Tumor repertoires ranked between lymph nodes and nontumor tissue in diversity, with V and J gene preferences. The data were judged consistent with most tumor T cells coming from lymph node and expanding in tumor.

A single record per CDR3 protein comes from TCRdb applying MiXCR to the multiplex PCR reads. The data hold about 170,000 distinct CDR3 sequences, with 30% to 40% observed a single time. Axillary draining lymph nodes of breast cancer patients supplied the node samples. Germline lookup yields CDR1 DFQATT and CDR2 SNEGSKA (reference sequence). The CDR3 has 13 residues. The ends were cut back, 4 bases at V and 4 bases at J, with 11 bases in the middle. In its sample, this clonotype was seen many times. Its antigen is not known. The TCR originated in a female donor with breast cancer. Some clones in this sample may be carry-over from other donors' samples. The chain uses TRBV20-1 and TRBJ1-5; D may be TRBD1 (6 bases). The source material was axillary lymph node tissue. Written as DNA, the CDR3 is TGCAGTGCTAAAGACAGGTTAAATCAGCCCCAGCATTTT. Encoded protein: CSAKDRLNQPQHF.